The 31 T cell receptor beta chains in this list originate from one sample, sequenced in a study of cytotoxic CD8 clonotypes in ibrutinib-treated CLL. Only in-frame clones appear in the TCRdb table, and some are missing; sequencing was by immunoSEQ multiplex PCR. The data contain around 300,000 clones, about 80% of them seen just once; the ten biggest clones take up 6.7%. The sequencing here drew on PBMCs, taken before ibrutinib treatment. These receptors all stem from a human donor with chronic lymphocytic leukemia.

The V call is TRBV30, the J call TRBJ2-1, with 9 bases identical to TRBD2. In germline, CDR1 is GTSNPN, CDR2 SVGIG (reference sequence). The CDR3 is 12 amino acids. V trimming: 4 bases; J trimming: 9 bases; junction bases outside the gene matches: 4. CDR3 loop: CAWKKLAGEQFF. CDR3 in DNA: TGTGCCTGGAAAAAACTAGCGGGTGAGCAGTTCTTC.

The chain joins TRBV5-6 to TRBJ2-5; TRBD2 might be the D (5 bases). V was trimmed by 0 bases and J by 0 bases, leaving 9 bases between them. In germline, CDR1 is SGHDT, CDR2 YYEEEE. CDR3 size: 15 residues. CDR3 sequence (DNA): TGTGCCAGCAGCTTGGCCAGAGGGTACCAAGAGACCCAGTACTTC. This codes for CASSLARGYQETQYF.

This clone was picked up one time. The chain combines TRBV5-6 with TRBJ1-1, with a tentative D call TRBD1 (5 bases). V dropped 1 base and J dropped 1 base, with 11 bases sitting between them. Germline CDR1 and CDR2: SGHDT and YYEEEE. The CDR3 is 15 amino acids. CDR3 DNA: TGTGCCAGCAGCTTGTACTGGACACCGAACACTGAAGCTTTCTTT. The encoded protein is CASSLYWTPNTEAFF.

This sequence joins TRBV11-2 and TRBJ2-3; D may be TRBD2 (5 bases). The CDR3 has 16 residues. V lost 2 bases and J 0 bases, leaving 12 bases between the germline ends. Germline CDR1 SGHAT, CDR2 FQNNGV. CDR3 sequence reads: CASSLILDVSTDTQYF. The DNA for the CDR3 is TGTGCCAGCAGCTTAATACTAGACGTTAGCACAGATACGCAGTATTTT. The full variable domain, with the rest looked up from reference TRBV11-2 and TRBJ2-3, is EAGVAQSPRYKIIEKRQSVAFWCNPISGHATLYWYQQILGQGPKLLIQFQNNGVVDDSQLPKDRFSAERLKGVDSTLKIQPAKLEDSAVYLCASSLILDVSTDTQYFGPGTRLTVL.

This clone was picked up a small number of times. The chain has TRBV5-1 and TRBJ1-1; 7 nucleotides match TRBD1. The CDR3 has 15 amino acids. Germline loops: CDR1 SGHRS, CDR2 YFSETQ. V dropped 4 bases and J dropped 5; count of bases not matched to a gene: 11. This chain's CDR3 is CASSATRQGRTEAFF. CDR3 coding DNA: TGCGCCAGCAGCGCTACCCGACAGGGTCGAACTGAAGCTTTCTTT.

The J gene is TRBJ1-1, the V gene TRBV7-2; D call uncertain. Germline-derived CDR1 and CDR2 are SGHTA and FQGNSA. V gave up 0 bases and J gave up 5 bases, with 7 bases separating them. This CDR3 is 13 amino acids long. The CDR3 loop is CASSLAPETEAFF. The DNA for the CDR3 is TGTGCCAGCAGCTTAGCGCCCGAGACTGAAGCTTTCTTT.

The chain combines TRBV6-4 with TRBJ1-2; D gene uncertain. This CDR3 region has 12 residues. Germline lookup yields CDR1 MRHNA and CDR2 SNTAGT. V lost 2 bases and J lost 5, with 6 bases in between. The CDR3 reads CASSDGQYGYTF. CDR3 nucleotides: TGTGCCAGCAGTGACGGGCAATATGGCTACACCTTC.

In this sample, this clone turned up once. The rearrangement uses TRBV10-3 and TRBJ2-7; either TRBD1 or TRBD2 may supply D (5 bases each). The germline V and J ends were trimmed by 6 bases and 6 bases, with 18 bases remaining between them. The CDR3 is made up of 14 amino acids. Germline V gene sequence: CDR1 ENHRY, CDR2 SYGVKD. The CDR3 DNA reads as TGTGCCATCAGGAACGGGACCGAGCGTGTCGAGCAGTACTTC. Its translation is CAIRNGTERVEQYF.

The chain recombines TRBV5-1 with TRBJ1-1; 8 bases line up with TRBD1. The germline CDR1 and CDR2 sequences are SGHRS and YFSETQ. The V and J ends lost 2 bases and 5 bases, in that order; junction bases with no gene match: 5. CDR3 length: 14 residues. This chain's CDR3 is CASSLRTGRTEAFF. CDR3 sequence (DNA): TGCGCCAGCAGCTTACGGACAGGGAGGACTGAAGCTTTCTTT.

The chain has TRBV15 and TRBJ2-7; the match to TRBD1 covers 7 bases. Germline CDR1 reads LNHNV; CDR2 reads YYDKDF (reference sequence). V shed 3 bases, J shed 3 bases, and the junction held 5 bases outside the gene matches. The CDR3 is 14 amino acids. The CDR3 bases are TGTGCCACCAGCAGTCGGGACAGAAACTACGAGCAGTACTTC. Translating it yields CATSSRDRNYEQYF.

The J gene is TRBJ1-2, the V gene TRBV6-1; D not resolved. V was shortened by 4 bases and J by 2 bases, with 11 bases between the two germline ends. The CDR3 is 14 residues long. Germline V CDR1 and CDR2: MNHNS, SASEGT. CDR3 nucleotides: TGTGCCAGCAGTGCCTATCATGGAAACTATGGCTACACCTTC. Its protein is CASSAYHGNYGYTF.

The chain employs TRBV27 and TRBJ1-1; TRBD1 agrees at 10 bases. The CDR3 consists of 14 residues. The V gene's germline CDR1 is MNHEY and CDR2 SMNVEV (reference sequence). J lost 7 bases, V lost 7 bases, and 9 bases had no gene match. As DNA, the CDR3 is TGTGCCAGCACTATGACAGGGGGCGACGGTGAAGCTTTCTTT. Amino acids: CASTMTGGDGEAFF.

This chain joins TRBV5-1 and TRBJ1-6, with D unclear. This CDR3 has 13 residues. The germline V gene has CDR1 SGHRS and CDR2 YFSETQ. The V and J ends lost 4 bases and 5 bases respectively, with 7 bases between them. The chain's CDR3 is CASSGENNSPLHF. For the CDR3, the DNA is TGCGCCAGCAGCGGAGAAAATAATTCACCCCTCCACTTT.

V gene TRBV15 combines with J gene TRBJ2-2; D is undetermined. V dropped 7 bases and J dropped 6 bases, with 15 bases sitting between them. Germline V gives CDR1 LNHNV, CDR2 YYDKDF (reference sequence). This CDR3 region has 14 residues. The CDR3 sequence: CATKVSRFAGELFF. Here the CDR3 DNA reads TGTGCCACCAAGGTTTCGAGATTTGCCGGGGAGCTGTTTTTT.

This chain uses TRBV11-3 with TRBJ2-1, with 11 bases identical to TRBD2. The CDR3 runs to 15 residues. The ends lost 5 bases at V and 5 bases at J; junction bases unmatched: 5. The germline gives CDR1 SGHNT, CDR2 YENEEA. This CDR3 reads CASSPRLAGNNEQFF. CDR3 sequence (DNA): TGTGCCAGCAGCCCCCGACTAGCGGGAAACAATGAGCAGTTCTTC.

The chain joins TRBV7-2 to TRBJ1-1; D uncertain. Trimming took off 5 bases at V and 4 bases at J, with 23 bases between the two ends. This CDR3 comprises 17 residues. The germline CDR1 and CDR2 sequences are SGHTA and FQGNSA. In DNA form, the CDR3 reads TGTGCCAGCAGCCAACGAGCCATTAAGGCCGGAGGCACTGAAGCTTTCTTT. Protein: CASSQRAIKAGGTEAFF.

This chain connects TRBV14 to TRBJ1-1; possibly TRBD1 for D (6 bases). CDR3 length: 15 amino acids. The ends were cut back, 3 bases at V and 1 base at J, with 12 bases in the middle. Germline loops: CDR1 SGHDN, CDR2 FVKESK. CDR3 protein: CASSQVTGRNTEAFF. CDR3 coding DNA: TGTGCCAGCAGCCAGGTGACAGGAAGGAACACTGAAGCTTTCTTT.

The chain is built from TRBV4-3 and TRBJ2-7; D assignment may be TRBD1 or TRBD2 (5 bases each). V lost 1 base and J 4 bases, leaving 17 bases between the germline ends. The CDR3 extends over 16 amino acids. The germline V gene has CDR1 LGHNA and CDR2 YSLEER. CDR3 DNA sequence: TGCGCCAGCAGCCAAGTAAGGGGACGGCAATCTTACGAGCAGTACTTC. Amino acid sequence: CASSQVRGRQSYEQYF.

The CDR3 nucleotides are TGTGCCAGCAGCTTGGGCAGCACCAATGAAAAACTGTTTTTT. Translated: CASSLGSTNEKLFF. The chain carries TRBV5-4 and TRBJ1-4; no clear D. V lost 0 bases and J 5 bases, leaving 8 bases between the germline ends. The CDR3 runs 14 residues. Germline loops: CDR1 SGHNT, CDR2 YYREEE (reference sequence). Variable domain in full (rest from reference TRBV5-4 and TRBJ1-4): ETGVTQSPTHLIKTRGQQVTLRCSSQSGHNTVSWYQQALGQGPQFIFQYYREEENGRGNFPPRFSGLQFPNYSSELNVNALELDDSALYLCASSLGSTNEKLFFGSGTQLSVL.

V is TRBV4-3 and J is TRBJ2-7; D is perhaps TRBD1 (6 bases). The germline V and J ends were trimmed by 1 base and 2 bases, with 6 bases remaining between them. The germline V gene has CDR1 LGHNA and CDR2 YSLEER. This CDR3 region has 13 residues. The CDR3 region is CASSQGDTYEQYF. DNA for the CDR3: TGCGCCAGCAGCCAAGGGGACACCTACGAGCAGTACTTC.

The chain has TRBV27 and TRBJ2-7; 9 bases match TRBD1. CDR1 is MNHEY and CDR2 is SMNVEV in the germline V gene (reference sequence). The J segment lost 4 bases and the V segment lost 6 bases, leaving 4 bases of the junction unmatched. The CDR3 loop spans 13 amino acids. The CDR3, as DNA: TGTGCCAGCAGCCACGGACAGGGGTACGAGCAGTACTTC. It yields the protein CASSHGQGYEQYF.

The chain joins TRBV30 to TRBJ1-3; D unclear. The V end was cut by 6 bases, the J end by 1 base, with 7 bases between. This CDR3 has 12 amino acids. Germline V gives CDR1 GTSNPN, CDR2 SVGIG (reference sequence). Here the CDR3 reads CACDESGNTIYF. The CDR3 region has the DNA TGTGCCTGTGACGAATCTGGAAACACCATATATTTT.

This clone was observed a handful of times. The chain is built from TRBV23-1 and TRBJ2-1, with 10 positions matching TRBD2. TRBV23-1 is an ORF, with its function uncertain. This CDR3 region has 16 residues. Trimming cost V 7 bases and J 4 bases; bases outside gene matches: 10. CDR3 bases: TGCGCCAGCACGGCTAGCGGGAGTGTTGTTTACAATGAGCAGTTCTTC. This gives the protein CASTASGSVVYNEQFF.

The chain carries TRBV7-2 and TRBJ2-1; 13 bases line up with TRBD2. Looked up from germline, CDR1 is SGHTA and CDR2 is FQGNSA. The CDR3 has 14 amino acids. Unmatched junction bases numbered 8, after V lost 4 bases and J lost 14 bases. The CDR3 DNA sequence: TGTGCCAGCAGCTCCGGACTAGCGGGAGTTTCTAAGTTCTTC. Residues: CASSSGLAGVSKFF.

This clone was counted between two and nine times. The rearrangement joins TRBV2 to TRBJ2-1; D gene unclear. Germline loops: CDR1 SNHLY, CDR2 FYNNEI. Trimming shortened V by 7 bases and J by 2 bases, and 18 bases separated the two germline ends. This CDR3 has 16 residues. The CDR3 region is CASKVNRLLAYNEQFF. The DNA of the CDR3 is TGTGCCAGCAAAGTCAACCGCCTACTTGCCTACAATGAGCAGTTCTTC.

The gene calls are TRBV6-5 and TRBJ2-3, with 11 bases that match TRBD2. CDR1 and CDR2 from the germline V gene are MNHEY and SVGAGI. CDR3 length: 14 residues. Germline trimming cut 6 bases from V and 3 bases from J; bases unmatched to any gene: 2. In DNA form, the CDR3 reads TGTGCCAGCAGGCGACTAGCGGGAACAGATACGCAGTATTTT. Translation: CASRRLAGTDTQYF.

The CDR3 region is CASSQDVPARSGANVLTF. The CDR3 coding sequence is TGTGCCAGCAGCCAAGATGTTCCTGCCCGCTCTGGGGCCAACGTCCTGACTTTC. This rearrangement joins TRBV4-2 to TRBJ2-6; D not certain. Germline V CDR1 and CDR2: LGHNA, YNFKEQ. V lost 0 bases, J lost 0 bases, and 12 bases lay in between. The CDR3 contains 18 residues.

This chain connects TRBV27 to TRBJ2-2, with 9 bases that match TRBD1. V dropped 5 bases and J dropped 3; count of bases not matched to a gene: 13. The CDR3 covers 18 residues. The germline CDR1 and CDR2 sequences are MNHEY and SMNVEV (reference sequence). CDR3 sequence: CASSPQSGTGTDTGELFF. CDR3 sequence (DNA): TGTGCCAGCAGTCCACAGTCCGGGACAGGGACGGACACCGGGGAGCTGTTTTTT.

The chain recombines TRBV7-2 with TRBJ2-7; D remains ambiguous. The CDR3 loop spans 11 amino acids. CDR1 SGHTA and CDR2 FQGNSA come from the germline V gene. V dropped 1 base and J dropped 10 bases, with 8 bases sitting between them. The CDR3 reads CASSLGGVQYF. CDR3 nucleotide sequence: TGTGCCAGCAGCTTAGGTGGAGTACAGTACTTC.

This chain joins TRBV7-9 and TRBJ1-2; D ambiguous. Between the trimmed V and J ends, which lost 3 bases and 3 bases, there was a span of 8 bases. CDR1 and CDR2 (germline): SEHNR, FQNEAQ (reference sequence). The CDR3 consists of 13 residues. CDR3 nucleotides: TGTGCCAGCAGCTTCCTCCAGGACTATGGCTACACCTTC. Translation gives CASSFLQDYGYTF. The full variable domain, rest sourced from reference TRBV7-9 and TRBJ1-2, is DTGVSQNPRHKITKRGQNVTFRCDPISEHNRLYWYRQTLGQGPEFLTYFQNEAQLEKSRLLSDRFSAERPKGSFSTLEIQRTEQGDSAMYLCASSFLQDYGYTFGSGTRLTVV.

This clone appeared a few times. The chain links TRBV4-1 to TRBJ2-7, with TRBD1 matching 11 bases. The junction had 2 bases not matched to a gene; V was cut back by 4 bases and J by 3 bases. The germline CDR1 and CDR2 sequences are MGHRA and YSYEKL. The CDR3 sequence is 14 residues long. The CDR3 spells CASSPGTGGYEQYF. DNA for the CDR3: TGCGCCAGCAGCCCCGGGACAGGGGGCTACGAGCAGTACTTC.